These 29 T cell receptor beta chains share one sample of origin, sequenced in a study of T cell repertoires in MIS-A myocarditis. The method was immunoSEQ multiplex PCR; TCRdb's version includes in-frame clones alone and lacks a portion of them. The sample holds about 16,000 clones, around 74% seen once. Sequencing was carried out using left ventricle heart tissue obtained at autopsy. The receptors derive from a man aged 18 to 30 with fulminant myocarditis from multisystem inflammatory syndrome in adults (MIS-A) after COVID-19.

The chain has TRBV7-9 and TRBJ1-6, with 7 bases lining up with TRBD1. The CDR3 runs to 17 residues. J was trimmed by 7 bases and V by 4 bases; bases with no gene match: 13. Germline CDR1 and CDR2: SEHNR and FQNEAQ (reference sequence). In DNA, the CDR3 is TGTGCCAGCAGCTCTCAACCTCATACAGGGGCCAATTCACCCCTCCACTTT. This encodes CASSSQPHTGANSPLHF.

The chain has TRBV28 and TRBJ1-2; maybe TRBD1 (5 bases). V was pared by 4 bases and J by 0 bases, with 12 bases between. The CDR3 spans 15 residues. Germline V gene lookup returns CDR1 MDHEN and CDR2 SYDVKM. CDR3 nucleotide sequence: TGTGCCAGCAGTTCGGGGCCGAATACTAACTATGGCTACACCTTC. This gives the protein CASSSGPNTNYGYTF.

The rearrangement links TRBV9 to TRBJ2-6; TRBD1 aligns across 9 bases. Germline-derived CDR1 and CDR2 are SGDLS and YYNGEE. This CDR3 comprises 19 residues. With V trimmed by 0 bases and J by 1 base, 8 bases remained unmatched. CDR3 bases: TGTGCCAGCAGCGTAGCTACAGGGGGCTGGGCTTCTGGGGCCAACGTCCTGACTTTC. Residues: CASSVATGGWASGANVLTF.

V gene TRBV4-2 combines with J gene TRBJ2-7; 11 bases are shared with TRBD2. V dropped 3 bases and J dropped 4; count of bases not matched to a gene: 5. The length of the CDR3 is 15 residues. The germline V gene has CDR1 LGHNA and CDR2 YNFKEQ. CDR3 residues: CASSQETSGAYEQYF. The DNA for the CDR3 is TGTGCCAGCAGCCAGGAGACTAGCGGGGCGTACGAGCAGTACTTC.

The chain recombines TRBV25-1 with TRBJ2-4, with D unclear. Trimming took 8 bases from V and 1 from J, leaving 12 bases between them. Germline V gene sequence: CDR1 MGHDK, CDR2 SYGVNS. The CDR3 extends over 14 amino acids. DNA of the CDR3: TGTGCCAGCTCCGCCGGCTTGGCCAAAAACATTCAGTACTTC. As protein: CASSAGLAKNIQYF.

The chain links TRBV6-6 to TRBJ1-5; D is unresolved. V was clipped by 4 bases and J by 1 base, with 11 bases between them. Germline V gene sequence: CDR1 MNHNY, CDR2 SVGAGI (reference sequence). This CDR3 contains 15 residues. CDR3 bases: TGTGCCAGCAGTTCCTCCGTGGGGAGCAATCAGCCCCAGCATTTT. This encodes CASSSSVGSNQPQHF.

This rearrangement joins TRBV18 to TRBJ1-6; a possible D gene is TRBD1 (6 bases). The CDR3 is 15 residues long. Between the trimmed V and J ends, which lost 10 bases and 10 bases, there was a span of 23 bases. From germline, CDR1 is KGHSH and CDR2 LQKENI. CDR3 nucleotide sequence: TGTGCCACCTCCACGGAACAGGGAGTGGGGTCACCCCTCCACTTT. It specifies CATSTEQGVGSPLHF.

The table lists this clone with a count of one. CDR3 in DNA: TGCGCCAGCAGCCGACTAGCGGGGGGGCAGGCAGATACGCAGTATTTT. Its protein is CASSRLAGGQADTQYF. The V and J genes are TRBV5-1 and TRBJ2-3; TRBD2 matches at 14 bases. The CDR3 spans 16 residues. Germline CDR1 SGHRS, CDR2 YFSETQ. Trimming cost V 4 bases and J 4 bases; bases outside gene matches: 5.

The chain has TRBV3-1 (or the pseudogene TRBV3-2) and TRBJ2-1; a weak D match, TRBD2 (6 bases). Germline V gives CDR1 LGHDT, CDR2 YNNKEL (reference sequence). The CDR3 has 13 residues. Trimming removed 3 bases from V and 8 bases from J, with 11 bases in between. In DNA form, the CDR3 reads TGTGCCAGCAGCCAGACCTCGGGGGATGAGCAGTTCTTC. Protein: CASSQTSGDEQFF.

This chain uses TRBV5-5 with TRBJ2-7; 8 bases are shared with TRBD1. J gave up 5 bases and V 2 bases, and 9 bases lay outside the gene matches. Germline-derived CDR1 and CDR2 are SGHKS and YYEKEE (reference sequence). The CDR3 is 15 amino acids. The CDR3 sequence: CASSFRTGTYDEQYF. As DNA, the CDR3 is TGTGCCAGCAGCTTCCGGACAGGGACGTATGACGAGCAGTACTTC. The variable domain in full, completed from reference TRBV5-5 and TRBJ2-7, reads DAGVTQSPTHLIKTRGQQVTLRCSPISGHKSVSWYQQVLGQGPQFIFQYYEKEERGRGNFPDRFSARQFPNYSSELNVNALLLGDSALYLCASSFRTGTYDEQYFGPGTRLTVT.

The chain recombines TRBV19 with TRBJ1-1, with unresolved D. The CDR3 covers 13 residues. Between the trimmed V and J ends, which lost 3 bases and 5 bases, there was a span of 10 bases. Germline CDR1 is LNHDA and CDR2 is SQIVND (reference sequence). CDR3 amino acids: CASSMLRQTEAFF. The CDR3 nucleotides are TGTGCCAGTAGTATGTTACGCCAGACTGAAGCTTTCTTT.

The sample holds a few counts of this clone. The genes are TRBV18 and TRBJ1-4, with D hard to call. Germline V lookup: CDR1 KGHSH, CDR2 LQKENI. This CDR3 has 15 amino acids. Trimming removed 5 bases from V and 6 bases from J, with 16 bases in between. The CDR3 bases are TGTGCCAGCTCAACACAAGGTTTAACGGATGAAAAACTGTTTTTT. Its translation is CASSTQGLTDEKLFF.

The genes are TRBV7-3 and TRBJ1-2; no definite D call. The CDR3 covers 13 residues. Germline V lookup: CDR1 SGHTA, CDR2 FQGTGA. Trimming left V 2 bases short and J 4 bases short, with 8 bases between. The DNA of the CDR3 is TGTGCCAGCAGCTTATCGGCAGGCTATGGCTACACCTTC. This encodes CASSLSAGYGYTF.

This clone came up a few times. V usage is TRBV5-4 and J usage is TRBJ2-5; 8 bases fit TRBD2. There are 14 residues in the CDR3. Germline CDR1 SGHNT, CDR2 YYREEE (reference sequence). Trimming cost V 6 bases and J 5 bases; bases outside gene matches: 9. The DNA of the CDR3 is TGTGCCAGCAACGCGGGGGGCCGGGGGGAGACCCAGTACTTC. As protein: CASNAGGRGETQYF.

The rearrangement uses TRBV12-3 or TRBV12-4 and TRBJ2-1; possible D gene TRBD2, 6 bases. The CDR3 spans 12 residues. Trimming cost V 6 bases and J 15 bases, with 18 bases left between them. CDR3 in amino acids: CASSRPWEAPFF. The CDR3 DNA follows: TGTGCCAGCAGCCGACCCTGGGAGGCCCCGTTCTTC.

This clone was counted only a few times. This chain's CDR3 is CAYRAHCPNEQFF. CDR3 sequence (DNA): TGTGCCTACAGGGCCCATTGCCCGAATGAGCAGTTCTTC. This rearrangement joins TRBV21-1 to TRBJ2-1; the table's D call, TRBD1, has no DNA check behind it. TRBV21-1 is deemed a pseudogene. The CDR3 contains 13 residues.

This clone is judged medium-sized. This sequence joins TRBV7-9 and TRBJ1-5; D ambiguous. The V end lost 4 bases, the J end lost 11 bases, and 12 bases lay between the germline ends. CDR1 and CDR2 (germline): SEHNR, FQNEAQ (reference sequence). The CDR3 has 12 amino acids. CDR3 coding DNA: TGTGCCAGCAGCTCATTGAATCAAGCCCAGCATTTT. Its protein is CASSSLNQAQHF.

The V and J genes are TRBV9 and TRBJ2-2; no reliable D call. CDR1 is SGDLS and CDR2 is YYNGEE in the germline V gene. The V gene lost 4 bases and the J gene lost 6 bases, with 10 bases spanning the gap. The CDR3 is 13 amino acids. The CDR3 DNA follows: TGTGCCAGCAGCCCGACGGACCCCGGGGAGCTGTTTTTT. As protein: CASSPTDPGELFF.

The chain combines TRBV18 with TRBJ1-4; no clear D gene. CDR3 length: 16 residues. The germline V and J ends were trimmed by 2 bases and 5 bases, with 15 bases remaining between them. Germline assignment: CDR1 KGHSH and CDR2 LQKENI. This CDR3 reads CASSPNWRGWNEKLFF. As DNA, the CDR3 is TGTGCCAGCTCACCAAATTGGCGGGGTTGGAATGAAAAACTGTTTTTT.

This rearrangement joins TRBV24-1 to TRBJ1-2, with 8 bases fitting TRBD1. CDR3 length equals 15 residues. The junction had 9 bases not matched to a gene; V was cut back by 4 bases and J by 6 bases. CDR1 KGHDR and CDR2 SFDVKD come from the germline V gene. The CDR3 DNA reads TGTGCCACCAGTGAACAAGGACAGGGCAGGGATGGCTACACCTTC. Translating gives CATSEQGQGRDGYTF.

V and J are TRBV3-1 (or the pseudogene TRBV3-2) and TRBJ1-1; tentatively, D is TRBD1 (5 bases). CDR1 is LGHDT, CDR2 YNNKEL, per germline (reference sequence). V was cut by 6 bases and J by 2 bases, with 13 bases left in between. The CDR3 sequence is 14 residues long. The CDR3 sequence: CASRAGYLNTEAFF. The CDR3 nucleotides are TGTGCCAGCAGGGCAGGGTACCTAAACACTGAAGCTTTCTTT.

The chain has TRBV5-4 and TRBJ2-7, with a tentative D call TRBD1 (5 bases). V lost 5 bases and J 2 bases, leaving 11 bases between the germline ends. The CDR3 has 13 amino acids. Germline V gene data show CDR1 as SGHNT and CDR2 as YYREEE (reference sequence). Written as DNA, the CDR3 is TGTGCCAGCAGGCCAGACAGAGCCTACGAGCAGTACTTC. Protein: CASRPDRAYEQYF.

The chain couples TRBV20-1 to TRBJ1-2; unclear D gene. The germline V and J ends were trimmed by 2 bases and 8 bases, with 6 bases remaining between them. The CDR3 has 10 residues. The germline gives CDR1 DFQATT, CDR2 SNEGSKA (reference sequence). CDR3 in DNA: TGCAGTGCTAGAAATGGGGGCTACACCTTC. Encoded protein: CSARNGGYTF.

The rearrangement uses TRBV28 and TRBJ1-1, with TRBD1 as a possible D gene (5 bases). Trimming took off 3 bases at V and 0 bases at J, with 11 bases between the two ends. CDR1 and CDR2 (germline): MDHEN, SYDVKM. The CDR3 length is 15 residues. As DNA, the CDR3 is TGTGCCAGCAGTTTGTCAGGGATCATGAACACTGAAGCTTTCTTT. Translating it yields CASSLSGIMNTEAFF.

J is TRBJ2-2 and V is TRBV30, with D hard to call. The length of the CDR3 is 12 residues. CDR1 GTSNPN and CDR2 SVGIG come from the germline V gene (reference sequence). Trimming took 4 bases from V and 4 from J, leaving 7 bases between them. The CDR3 nucleotides read TGTGCCTGGACTATTCCCACCGGGGAGCTGTTTTTT. This sequence encodes CAWTIPTGELFF.

In its sample, this clone was seen a few times. The J gene is TRBJ2-3, the V gene TRBV27; D not certain. CDR3 size: 13 residues. Germline V gives CDR1 MNHEY, CDR2 SMNVEV (reference sequence). The germline V and J ends were trimmed by 3 bases and 4 bases, with 8 bases remaining between them. CDR3 loop: CASSLGVPDTQYF. Here the CDR3 DNA reads TGTGCCAGCAGTTTGGGTGTGCCAGATACGCAGTATTTT.

The V gene is TRBV7-9, the J gene TRBJ2-5; D call uncertain. Deletions cut 1 base from V and 5 bases from J, with 20 bases between. This CDR3 spans 17 amino acids. Germline V gene sequence: CDR1 SEHNR, CDR2 FQNEAQ (reference sequence). CDR3 coding DNA: TGTGCCAGCAGCTTAGACCGAATCTCTAGTAACGCGGAGACCCAGTACTTC. Translated: CASSLDRISSNAETQYF.

The J gene is TRBJ2-3, the V gene TRBV5-4; tentatively, D is TRBD1 (6 bases). The CDR3 consists of 14 residues. Trimming stripped 3 bases from V and 3 bases from J, with 11 bases between. Per germline, CDR1 SGHNT and CDR2 YYREEE (reference sequence). The CDR3 DNA reads as TGTGCCAGCAGCTCAGGGGTCCCGACAGATACGCAGTATTTT. This codes for CASSSGVPTDTQYF.

Judged by abundance, this clone is medium-sized. This chain links TRBV19 with TRBJ2-5; D gene ambiguous. This CDR3 comprises 13 residues. V was cut by 5 bases and J by 4 bases, with 11 bases left in between. Germline CDR1 reads LNHDA; CDR2 reads SQIVND (reference sequence). CDR3 sequence (DNA): TGTGCCAGTAGTCCCCGCTCAGCAGAGACCCAGTACTTC. It translates to CASSPRSAETQYF.